This entry describes one T cell receptor beta chain. This record comes from a study of control samples from healthy donors and cancer patients. The protocol was immunoSEQ multiplex PCR, while the TCRdb copy is restricted to in-frame clones and leaves out a portion. This table has around 140,000 clones, about 90% appearing once. This clonotype was sampled from a man in his thirties or forties in good health. The sample consisted of blood.

The CDR3 region has the DNA TGTGCCAGTAGTATACAAGGGGGCGCGTTGAATGAGCAGTTCTTC. Residues: CASSIQGGALNEQFF. This rearrangement joins TRBV19 to TRBJ2-1; 7 bases are shared with TRBD1. V was clipped by 2 bases and J by 7 bases; unmatched bases: 8. CDR3 length: 15 amino acids. Germline CDR1 LNHDA, CDR2 SQIVND (reference sequence).